These 2 T cell receptor beta chains originate from one sample sequenced in a study of blood T cell repertoires in COVID-19. This table comes from immunoSEQ multiplex PCR, and its TCRdb copy is limited to in-frame clones, with some not included. This sample has a few hundred thousand clones; 80% to 90% occur once, and the top ten carry 3.5% to 5%. Sequencing was performed on peripheral blood. The receptors come from a middle-aged woman who had recovered from COVID-19.

V usage is TRBV30 and J usage is TRBJ2-1; D might be TRBD2 (6 bases). Germline V gene sequence: CDR1 GTSNPN, CDR2 SVGIG (reference sequence). Trimming took off 0 bases at V and 7 bases at J, with 16 bases between the two ends. The CDR3 sequence is 15 residues long. As DNA, the CDR3 is TGTGCCTGGAGTGTGGGGACTTACTCCACTAATGAGCAGTTCTTC. This sequence encodes CAWSVGTYSTNEQFF.

The V call is TRBV5-1, the J call TRBJ2-5, with TRBD1 matching over 7 bases. Trimming cost V 2 bases and J 2 bases; bases outside gene matches: 6. Germline V gives CDR1 SGHRS, CDR2 YFSETQ. The CDR3 spans 15 residues. The CDR3 loop is CASSFGYRGQETQYF. DNA of the CDR3: TGCGCCAGCAGCTTTGGGTACAGGGGACAAGAGACCCAGTACTTC.